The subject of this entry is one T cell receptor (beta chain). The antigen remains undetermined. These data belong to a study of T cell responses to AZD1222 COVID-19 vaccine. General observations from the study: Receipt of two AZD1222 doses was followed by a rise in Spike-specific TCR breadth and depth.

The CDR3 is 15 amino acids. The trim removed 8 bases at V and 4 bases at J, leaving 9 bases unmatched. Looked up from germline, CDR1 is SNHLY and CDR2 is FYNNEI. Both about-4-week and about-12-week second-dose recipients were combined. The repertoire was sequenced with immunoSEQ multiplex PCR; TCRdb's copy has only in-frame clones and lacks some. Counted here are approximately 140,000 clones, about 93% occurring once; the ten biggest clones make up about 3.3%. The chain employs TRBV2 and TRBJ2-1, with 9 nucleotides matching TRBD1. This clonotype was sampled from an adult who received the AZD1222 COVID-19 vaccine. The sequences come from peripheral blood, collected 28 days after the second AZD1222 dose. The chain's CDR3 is CASLSGTGSYNEQFF. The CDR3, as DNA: TGTGCCAGCCTGTCCGGGACAGGGTCTTACAATGAGCAGTTCTTC.